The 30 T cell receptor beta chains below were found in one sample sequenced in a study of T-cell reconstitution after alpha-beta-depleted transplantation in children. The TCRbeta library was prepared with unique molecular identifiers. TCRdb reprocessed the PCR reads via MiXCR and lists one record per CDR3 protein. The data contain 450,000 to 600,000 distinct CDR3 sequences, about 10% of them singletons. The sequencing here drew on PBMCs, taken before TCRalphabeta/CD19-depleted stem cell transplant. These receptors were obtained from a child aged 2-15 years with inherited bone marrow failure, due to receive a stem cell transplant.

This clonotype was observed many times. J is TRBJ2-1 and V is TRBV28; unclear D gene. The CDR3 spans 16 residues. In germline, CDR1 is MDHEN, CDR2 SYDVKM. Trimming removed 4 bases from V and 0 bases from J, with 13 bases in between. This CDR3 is CASSSPRLNSYNEQFF. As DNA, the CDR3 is TGTGCCAGCAGTTCCCCTAGATTAAACTCCTACAATGAGCAGTTCTTC. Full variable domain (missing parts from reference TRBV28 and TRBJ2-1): DVKVTQSSRYLVKRTGEKVFLECVQDMDHENMFWYRQDPGLGLRLIYFSYDVKMKEKGDIPEGYSVSREKKERFSLILESASTNQTSMYLCASSSPRLNSYNEQFFGPGTRLTVL.

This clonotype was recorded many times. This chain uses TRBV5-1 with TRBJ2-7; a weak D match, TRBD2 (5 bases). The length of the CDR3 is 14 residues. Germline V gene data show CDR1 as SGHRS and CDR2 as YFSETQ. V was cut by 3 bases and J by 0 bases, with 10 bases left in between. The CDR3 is CASSSDWNSYEQYF. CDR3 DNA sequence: TGCGCCAGCAGCTCGGACTGGAACTCCTACGAGCAGTACTTC.

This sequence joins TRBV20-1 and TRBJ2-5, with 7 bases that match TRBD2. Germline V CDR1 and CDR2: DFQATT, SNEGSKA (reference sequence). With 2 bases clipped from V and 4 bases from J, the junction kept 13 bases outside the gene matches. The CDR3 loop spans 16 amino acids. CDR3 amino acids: CSARFGGGEGGETQYF. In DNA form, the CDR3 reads TGCAGTGCTAGATTTGGGGGGGGAGAGGGCGGAGAGACCCAGTACTTC.

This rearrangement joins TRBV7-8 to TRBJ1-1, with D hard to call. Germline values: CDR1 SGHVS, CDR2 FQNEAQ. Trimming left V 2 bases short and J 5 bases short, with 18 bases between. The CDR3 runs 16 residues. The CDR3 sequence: CASSLYPEGSLTEAFF. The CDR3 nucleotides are TGTGCCAGCAGCTTATACCCTGAAGGGTCCCTGACTGAAGCTTTCTTT.

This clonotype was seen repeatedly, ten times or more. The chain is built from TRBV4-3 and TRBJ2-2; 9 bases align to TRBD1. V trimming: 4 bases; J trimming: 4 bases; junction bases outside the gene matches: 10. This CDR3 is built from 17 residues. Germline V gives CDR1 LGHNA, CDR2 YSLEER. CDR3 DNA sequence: TGCGCCAGCAGCCGTAGACCCGGGACAGGGCGCACCGGGGAGCTGTTTTTT. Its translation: CASSRRPGTGRTGELFF.

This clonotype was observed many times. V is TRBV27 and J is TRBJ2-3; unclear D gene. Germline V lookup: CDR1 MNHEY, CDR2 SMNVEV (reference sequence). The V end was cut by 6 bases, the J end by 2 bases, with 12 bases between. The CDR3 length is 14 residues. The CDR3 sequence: CASSNSFFTDTQYF. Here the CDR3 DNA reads TGTGCCAGCAGCAATTCTTTTTTCACAGATACGCAGTATTTT.

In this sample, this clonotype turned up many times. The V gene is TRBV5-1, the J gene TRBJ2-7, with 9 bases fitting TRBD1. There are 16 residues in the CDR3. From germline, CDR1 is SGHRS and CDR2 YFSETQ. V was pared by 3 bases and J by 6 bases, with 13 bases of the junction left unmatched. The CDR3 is CASSWGQGEGPSEQYF. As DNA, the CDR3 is TGCGCCAGCAGCTGGGGACAGGGAGAAGGGCCCTCCGAGCAGTACTTC.

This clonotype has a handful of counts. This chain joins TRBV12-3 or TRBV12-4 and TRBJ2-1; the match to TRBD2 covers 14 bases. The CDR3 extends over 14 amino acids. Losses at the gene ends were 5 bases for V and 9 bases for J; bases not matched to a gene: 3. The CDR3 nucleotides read TGTGCCAGCAGTGGGACTAGCGGGAGTGGTGAGCAGTTCTTC. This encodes CASSGTSGSGEQFF.

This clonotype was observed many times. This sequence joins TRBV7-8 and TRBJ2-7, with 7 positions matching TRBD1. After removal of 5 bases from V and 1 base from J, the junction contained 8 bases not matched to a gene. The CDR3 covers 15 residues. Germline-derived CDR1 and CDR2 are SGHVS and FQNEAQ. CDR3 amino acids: CASSPRQGASYEQYF. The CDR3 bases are TGTGCCAGCAGCCCCCGACAGGGCGCATCCTACGAGCAGTACTTC.

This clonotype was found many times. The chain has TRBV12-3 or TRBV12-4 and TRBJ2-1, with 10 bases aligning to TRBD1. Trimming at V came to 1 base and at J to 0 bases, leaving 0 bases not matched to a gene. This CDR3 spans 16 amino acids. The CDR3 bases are TGTGCCAGCAGTTTAGGGACAGGGGGCTCCTACAATGAGCAGTTCTTC. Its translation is CASSLGTGGSYNEQFF.

The CDR3 here is CASSPTRIDTQYF. CDR3 nucleotides: TGTGCCAGCTCACCGACGAGGATTGATACGCAGTATTTT. The chain employs TRBV18 and TRBJ2-3; D remains ambiguous. The length of the CDR3 is 13 residues. V lost 3 bases to trimming and J lost 6 bases, with 10 bases between them. CDR1 and CDR2 (germline): KGHSH, LQKENI.

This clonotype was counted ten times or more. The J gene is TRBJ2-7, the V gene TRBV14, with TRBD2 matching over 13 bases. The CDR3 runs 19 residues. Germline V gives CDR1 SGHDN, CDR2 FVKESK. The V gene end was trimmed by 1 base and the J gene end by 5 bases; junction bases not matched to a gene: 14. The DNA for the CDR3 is TGTGCCAGCAGCCAAGTTCTCGGACTAGCGGGAGTGCAGGGCGACGAGCAGTACTTC. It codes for CASSQVLGLAGVQGDEQYF.

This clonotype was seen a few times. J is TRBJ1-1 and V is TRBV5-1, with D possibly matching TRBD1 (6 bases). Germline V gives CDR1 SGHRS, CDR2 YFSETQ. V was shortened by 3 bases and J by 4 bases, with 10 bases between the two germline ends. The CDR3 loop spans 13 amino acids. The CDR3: CASSSEGGTEAFF. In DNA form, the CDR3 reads TGCGCCAGCAGCTCCGAGGGGGGCACTGAAGCTTTCTTT. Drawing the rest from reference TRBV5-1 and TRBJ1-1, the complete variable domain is KAGVTQTPRYLIKTRGQQVTLSCSPISGHRSVSWYQQTPGQGLQFLFEYFSETQRNKGNFPGRFSGRQFSNSRSEMNVSTLELGDSALYLCASSSEGGTEAFFGQGTRLTVV.

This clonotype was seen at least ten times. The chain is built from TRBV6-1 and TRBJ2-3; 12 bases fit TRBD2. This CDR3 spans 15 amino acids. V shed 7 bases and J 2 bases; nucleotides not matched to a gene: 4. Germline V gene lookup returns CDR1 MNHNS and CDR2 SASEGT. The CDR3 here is CASKGLAGTTDTQYF. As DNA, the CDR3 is TGTGCCAGCAAGGGACTAGCGGGCACCACAGATACGCAGTATTTT.

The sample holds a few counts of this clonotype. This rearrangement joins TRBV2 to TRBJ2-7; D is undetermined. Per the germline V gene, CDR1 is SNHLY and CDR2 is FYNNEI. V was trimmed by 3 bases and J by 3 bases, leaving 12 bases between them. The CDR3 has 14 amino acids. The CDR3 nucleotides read TGTGCCAGCAGTGACCCCGGTGCGAGCTACGAGCAGTACTTC. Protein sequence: CASSDPGASYEQYF. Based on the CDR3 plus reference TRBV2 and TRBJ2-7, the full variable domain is EPEVTQTPSHQVTQMGQEVILRCVPISNHLYFYWYRQILGQKVEFLVSFYNNEISEKSEIFDDQFSVERPDGSNFTLKIRSTKLEDSAMYFCASSDPGASYEQYFGPGTRLTVT.

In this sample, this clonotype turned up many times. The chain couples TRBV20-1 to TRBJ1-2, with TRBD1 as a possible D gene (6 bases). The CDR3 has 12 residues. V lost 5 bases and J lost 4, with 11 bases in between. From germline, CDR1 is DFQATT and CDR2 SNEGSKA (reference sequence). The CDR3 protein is CSAPGGGYGYTF. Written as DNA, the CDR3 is TGCAGTGCTCCGGGGGGCGGCTATGGCTACACCTTC.

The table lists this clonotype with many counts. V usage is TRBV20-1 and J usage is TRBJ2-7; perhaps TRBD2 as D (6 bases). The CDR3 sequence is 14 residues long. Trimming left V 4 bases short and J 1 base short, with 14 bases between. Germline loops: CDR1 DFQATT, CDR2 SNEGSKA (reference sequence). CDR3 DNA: TGCAGTGCTACGTCGGCGGGAAAGTCCTACGAGCAGTACTTC. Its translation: CSATSAGKSYEQYF.

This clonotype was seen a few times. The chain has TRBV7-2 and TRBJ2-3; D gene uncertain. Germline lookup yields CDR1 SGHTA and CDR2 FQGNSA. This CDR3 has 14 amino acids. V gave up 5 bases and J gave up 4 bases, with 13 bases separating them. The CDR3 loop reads CASSTNWVADTQYF. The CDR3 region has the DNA TGTGCCAGCAGCACTAACTGGGTGGCAGATACGCAGTATTTT. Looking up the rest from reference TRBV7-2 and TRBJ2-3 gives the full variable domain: GAGVSQSPSNKVTEKGKDVELRCDPISGHTALYWYRQSLGQGLEFLIYFQGNSAPDKSGLPSDRFSAERTGGSVSTLTIQRTQQEDSAVYLCASSTNWVADTQYFGPGTRLTVL.

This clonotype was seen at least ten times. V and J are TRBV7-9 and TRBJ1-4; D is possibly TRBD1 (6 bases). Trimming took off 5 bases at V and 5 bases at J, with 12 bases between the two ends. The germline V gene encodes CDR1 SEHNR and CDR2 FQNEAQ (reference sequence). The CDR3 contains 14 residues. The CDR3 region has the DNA TGTGCCAGCAGCCCTTCAGGGGCGAATGAAAAACTGTTTTTT. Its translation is CASSPSGANEKLFF.

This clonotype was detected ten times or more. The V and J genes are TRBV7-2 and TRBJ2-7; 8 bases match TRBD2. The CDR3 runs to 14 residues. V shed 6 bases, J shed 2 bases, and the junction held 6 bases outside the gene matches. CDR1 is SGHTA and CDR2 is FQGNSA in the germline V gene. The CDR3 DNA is TGTGCCAGCAGACCTTTAGCGGGGACCTACGAGCAGTACTTC. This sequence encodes CASRPLAGTYEQYF. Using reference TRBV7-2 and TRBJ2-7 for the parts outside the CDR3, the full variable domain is GAGVSQSPSNKVTEKGKDVELRCDPISGHTALYWYRQSLGQGLEFLIYFQGNSAPDKSGLPSDRFSAERTGGSVSTLTIQRTQQEDSAVYLCASRPLAGTYEQYFGPGTRLTVT.

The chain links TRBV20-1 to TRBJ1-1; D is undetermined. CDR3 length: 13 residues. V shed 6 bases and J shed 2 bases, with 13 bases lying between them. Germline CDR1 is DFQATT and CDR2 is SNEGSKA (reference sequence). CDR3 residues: CSATIQPNTEAFF. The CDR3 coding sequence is TGCAGTGCCACCATTCAGCCTAACACTGAAGCTTTCTTT.

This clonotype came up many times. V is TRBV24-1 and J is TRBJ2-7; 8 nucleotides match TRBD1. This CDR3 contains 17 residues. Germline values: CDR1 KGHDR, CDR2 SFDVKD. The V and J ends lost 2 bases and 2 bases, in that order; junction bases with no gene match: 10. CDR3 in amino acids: CATSDSRQGRYPYEQYF. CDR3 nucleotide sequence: TGTGCCACCAGTGATTCAAGACAGGGGCGGTACCCCTACGAGCAGTACTTC.

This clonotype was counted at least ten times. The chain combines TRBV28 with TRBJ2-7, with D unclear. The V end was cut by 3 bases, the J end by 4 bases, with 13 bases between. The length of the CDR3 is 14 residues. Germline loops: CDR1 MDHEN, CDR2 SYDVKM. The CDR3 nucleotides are TGTGCCAGCAGTTTTAGTCTAGGCTCTTACGAGCAGTACTTC. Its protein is CASSFSLGSYEQYF.

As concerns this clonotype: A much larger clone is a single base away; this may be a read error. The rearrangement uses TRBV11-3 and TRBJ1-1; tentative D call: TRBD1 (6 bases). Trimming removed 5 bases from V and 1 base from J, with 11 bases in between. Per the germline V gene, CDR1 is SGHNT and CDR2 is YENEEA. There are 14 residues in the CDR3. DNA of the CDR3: TGTGCCAGCAGCCACGGGGGCCGGAACACTGAAGCTTTCTTT. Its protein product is CASSHGGRNTEAFF.

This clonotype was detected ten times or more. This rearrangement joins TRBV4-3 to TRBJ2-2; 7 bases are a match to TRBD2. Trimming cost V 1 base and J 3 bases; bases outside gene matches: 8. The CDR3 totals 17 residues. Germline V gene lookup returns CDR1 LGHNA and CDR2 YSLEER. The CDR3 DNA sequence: TGCGCCAGCAGCCAAGGAGGGAGGGCCGTCGACACCGGGGAGCTGTTTTTT. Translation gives CASSQGGRAVDTGELFF.

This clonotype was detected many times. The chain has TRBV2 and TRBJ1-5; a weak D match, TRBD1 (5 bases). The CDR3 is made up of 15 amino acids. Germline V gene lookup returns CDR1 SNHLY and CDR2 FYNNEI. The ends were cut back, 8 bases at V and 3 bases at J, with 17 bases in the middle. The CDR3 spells CASASSGGFNQPQHF. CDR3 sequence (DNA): TGTGCCAGCGCCAGCAGCGGGGGGTTCAATCAGCCCCAGCATTTT.

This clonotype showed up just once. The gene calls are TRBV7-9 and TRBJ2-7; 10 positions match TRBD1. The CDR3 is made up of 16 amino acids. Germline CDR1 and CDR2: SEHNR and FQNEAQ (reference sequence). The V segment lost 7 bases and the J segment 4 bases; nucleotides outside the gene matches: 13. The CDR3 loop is CASIFRQGQGRYEQYF. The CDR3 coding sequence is TGTGCCAGCATCTTTCGCCAGGGACAGGGGAGGTACGAGCAGTACTTC.

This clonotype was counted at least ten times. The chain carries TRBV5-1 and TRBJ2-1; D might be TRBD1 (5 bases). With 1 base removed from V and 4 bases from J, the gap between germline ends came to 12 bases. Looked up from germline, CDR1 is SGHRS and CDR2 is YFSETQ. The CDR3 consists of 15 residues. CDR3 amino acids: CASSLRQGRYNEQFF. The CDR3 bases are TGCGCCAGCAGCTTGAGGCAGGGAAGATACAATGAGCAGTTCTTC.

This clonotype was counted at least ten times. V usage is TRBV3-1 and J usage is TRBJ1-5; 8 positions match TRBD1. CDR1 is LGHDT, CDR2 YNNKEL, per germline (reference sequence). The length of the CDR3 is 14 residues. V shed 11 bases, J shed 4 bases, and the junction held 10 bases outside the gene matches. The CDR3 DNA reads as TGTGCCGTAGAGACAGGGGCAGAGAATCAGCCCCAGCATTTT. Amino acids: CAVETGAENQPQHF.

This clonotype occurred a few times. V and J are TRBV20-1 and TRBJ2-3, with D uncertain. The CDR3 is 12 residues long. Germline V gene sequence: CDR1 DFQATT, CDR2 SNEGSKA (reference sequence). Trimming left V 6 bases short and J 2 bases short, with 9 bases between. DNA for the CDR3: TGCAGTGCACCCACAAACACAGATACGCAGTATTTT. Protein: CSAPTNTDTQYF.